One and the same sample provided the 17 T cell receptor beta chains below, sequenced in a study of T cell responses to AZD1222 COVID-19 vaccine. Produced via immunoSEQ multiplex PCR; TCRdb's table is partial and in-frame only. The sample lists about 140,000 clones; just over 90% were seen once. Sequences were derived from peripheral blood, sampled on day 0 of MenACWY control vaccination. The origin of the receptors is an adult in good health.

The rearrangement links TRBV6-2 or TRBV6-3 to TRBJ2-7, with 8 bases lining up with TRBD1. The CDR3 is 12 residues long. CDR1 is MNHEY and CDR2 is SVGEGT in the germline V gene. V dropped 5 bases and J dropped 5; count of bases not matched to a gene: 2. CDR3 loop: CASSRQGNEQYF. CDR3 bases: TGTGCCAGCAGTCGACAGGGGAACGAGCAGTACTTC.

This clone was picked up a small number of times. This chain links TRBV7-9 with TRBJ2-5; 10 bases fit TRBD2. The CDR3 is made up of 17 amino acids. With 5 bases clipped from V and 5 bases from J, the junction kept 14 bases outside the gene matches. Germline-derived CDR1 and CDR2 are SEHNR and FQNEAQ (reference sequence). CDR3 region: CASSLKKALAGIETQYF. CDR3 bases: TGTGCCAGCAGCCTCAAAAAGGCACTAGCGGGAATCGAGACCCAGTACTTC.

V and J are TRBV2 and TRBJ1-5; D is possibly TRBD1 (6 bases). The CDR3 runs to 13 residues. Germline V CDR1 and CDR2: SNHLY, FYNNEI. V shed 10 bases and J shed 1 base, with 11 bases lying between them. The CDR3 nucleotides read TGTGCCACGCATGGACAGAGCAATCAGCCCCAGCATTTT. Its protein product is CATHGQSNQPQHF.

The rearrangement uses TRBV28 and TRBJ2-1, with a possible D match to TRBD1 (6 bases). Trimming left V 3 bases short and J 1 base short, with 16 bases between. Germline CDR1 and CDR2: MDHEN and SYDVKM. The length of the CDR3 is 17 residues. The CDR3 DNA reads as TGTGCCAGCAGTTTCGACAGGATTGTGGTTTCCTACAATGAGCAGTTCTTC. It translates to CASSFDRIVVSYNEQFF. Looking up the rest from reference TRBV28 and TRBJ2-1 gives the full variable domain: DVKVTQSSRYLVKRTGEKVFLECVQDMDHENMFWYRQDPGLGLRLIYFSYDVKMKEKGDIPEGYSVSREKKERFSLILESASTNQTSMYLCASSFDRIVVSYNEQFFGPGTRLTVL.

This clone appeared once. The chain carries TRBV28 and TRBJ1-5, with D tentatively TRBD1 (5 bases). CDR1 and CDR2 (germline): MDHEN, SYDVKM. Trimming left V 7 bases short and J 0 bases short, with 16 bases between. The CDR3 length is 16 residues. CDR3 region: CASIEGTDYSNQPQHF. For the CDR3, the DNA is TGTGCCAGCATCGAAGGGACGGATTATAGCAATCAGCCCCAGCATTTT.

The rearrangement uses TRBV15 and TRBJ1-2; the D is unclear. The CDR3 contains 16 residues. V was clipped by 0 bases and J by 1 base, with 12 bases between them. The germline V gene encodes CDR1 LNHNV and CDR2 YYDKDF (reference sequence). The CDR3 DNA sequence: TGTGCCACCAGCAGAGACTTTGATACGCTTAACTATGGCTACACCTTC. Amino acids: CATSRDFDTLNYGYTF.

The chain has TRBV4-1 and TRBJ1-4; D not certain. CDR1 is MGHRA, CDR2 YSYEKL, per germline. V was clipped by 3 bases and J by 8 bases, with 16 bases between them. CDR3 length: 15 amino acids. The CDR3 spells CASSHSPGGAEKLFF. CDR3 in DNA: TGCGCCAGCAGCCACTCACCAGGTGGCGCGGAAAAACTGTTTTTT.

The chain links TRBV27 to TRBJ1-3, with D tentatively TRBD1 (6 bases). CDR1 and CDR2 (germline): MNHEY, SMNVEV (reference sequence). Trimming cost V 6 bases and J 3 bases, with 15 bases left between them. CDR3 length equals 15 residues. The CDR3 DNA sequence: TGTGCCAGCAGATTTGCACCAGGGGATGGAAACACCATATATTTT. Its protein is CASRFAPGDGNTIYF.

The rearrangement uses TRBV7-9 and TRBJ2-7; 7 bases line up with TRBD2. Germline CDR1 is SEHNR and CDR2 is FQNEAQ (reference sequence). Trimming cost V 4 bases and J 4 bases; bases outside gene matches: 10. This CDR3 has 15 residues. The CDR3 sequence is CASSSGPGLPYEQYF. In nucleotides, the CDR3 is TGTGCCAGCAGCTCCGGGCCGGGACTACCTTACGAGCAGTACTTC.

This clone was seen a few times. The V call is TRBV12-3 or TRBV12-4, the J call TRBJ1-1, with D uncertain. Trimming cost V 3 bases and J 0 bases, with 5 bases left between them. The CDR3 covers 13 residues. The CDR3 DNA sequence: TGTGCCAGCAGTTTCGGGCTGAACACTGAAGCTTTCTTT. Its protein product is CASSFGLNTEAFF.

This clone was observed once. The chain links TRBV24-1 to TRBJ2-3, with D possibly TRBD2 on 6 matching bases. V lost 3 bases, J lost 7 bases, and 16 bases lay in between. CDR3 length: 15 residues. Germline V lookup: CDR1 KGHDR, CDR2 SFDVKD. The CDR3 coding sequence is TGTGCCACCAGTGATCCCGGGGGTAGCGGCTATACGCAGTATTTT. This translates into CATSDPGGSGYTQYF.

The CDR3 reads CASSKGGNLMNTEAFF. The CDR3 coding sequence is TGTGCCAGCAGTAAAGGGGGCAACCTCATGAACACTGAAGCTTTCTTT. V and J are TRBV28 and TRBJ1-1, with 7 bases identical to TRBD1. This CDR3 contains 16 residues. The junction had 9 bases not matched to a gene; V was cut back by 5 bases and J by 0 bases. Germline CDR1 is MDHEN and CDR2 is SYDVKM.

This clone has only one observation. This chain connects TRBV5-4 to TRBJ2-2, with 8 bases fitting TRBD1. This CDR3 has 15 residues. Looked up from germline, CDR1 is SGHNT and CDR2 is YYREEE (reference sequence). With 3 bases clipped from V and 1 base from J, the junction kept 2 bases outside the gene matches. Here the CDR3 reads CASSSGTGNTGELFF. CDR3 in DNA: TGTGCCAGCAGCTCCGGGACAGGGAACACCGGGGAGCTGTTTTTT.

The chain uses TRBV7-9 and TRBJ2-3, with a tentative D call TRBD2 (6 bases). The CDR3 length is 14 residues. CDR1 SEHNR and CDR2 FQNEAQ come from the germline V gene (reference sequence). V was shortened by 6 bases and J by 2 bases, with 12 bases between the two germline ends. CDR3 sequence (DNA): TGTGCCAGCAGTCCTAGCGCCATCACAGATACGCAGTATTTT. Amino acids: CASSPSAITDTQYF.

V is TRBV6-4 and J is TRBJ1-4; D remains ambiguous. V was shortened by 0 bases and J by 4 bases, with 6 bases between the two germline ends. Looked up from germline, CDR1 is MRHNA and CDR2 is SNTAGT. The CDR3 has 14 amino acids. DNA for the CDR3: TGTGCCAGCAGTGACTCGGGAAGTAATGAAAAACTGTTTTTT. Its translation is CASSDSGSNEKLFF.

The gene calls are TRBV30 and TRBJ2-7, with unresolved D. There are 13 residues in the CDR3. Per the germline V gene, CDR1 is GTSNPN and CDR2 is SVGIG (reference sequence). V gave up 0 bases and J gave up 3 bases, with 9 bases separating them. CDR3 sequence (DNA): TGTGCCTGGAGTGTCCAACCTTACTACGAGCAGTACTTC. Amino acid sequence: CAWSVQPYYEQYF.

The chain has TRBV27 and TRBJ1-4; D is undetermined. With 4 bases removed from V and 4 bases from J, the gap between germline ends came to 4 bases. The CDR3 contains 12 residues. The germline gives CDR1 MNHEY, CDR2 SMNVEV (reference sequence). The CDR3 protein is CASSSSNEKLFF. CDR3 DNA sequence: TGTGCCAGCAGTTCTAGTAATGAAAAACTGTTTTTT.